This T cell receptor beta chain was sequenced during a study of blood T cells in healthy people across ages. This CDR3 has 16 amino acids. Germline lookup yields CDR1 LNHNV and CDR2 YYDKDF (reference sequence). Trimming stripped 0 bases from V and 5 bases from J, with 16 bases between. With regard to this clonotype: The target antigen is unknown.

With a J-beta primer mix and a sample-barcoded 5' primer, a second PCR ran about 7 to 12 cycles. One entry per CDR3 protein results from TCRdb running MiXCR on the 5' RACE reads. The table shows fewer than 2 million distinct CDR3 sequences, with 39% occurring only once. Study results and limitations: Long-lived donors exceeded aged donors in naive CD4+ cells and diversity.

Sequences were obtained from blood. V and J are TRBV15 and TRBJ2-5; tentatively, D is TRBD1 (5 bases). This sequence was found in a human donor in good health. CDR3 in amino acids: CATSRDGAAPGETQYF. The CDR3 DNA sequence: TGTGCCACCAGCAGAGATGGGGCGGCCCCTGGGGAGACCCAGTACTTC.